The 11 T cell receptor beta chains in this list originate from one sample, sequenced in a study of blood T cells in healthy people across ages. It was with a sample-barcoded 5' primer and a J-beta primer mix that a second PCR of about 6 to 11 cycles was run. TCRdb passed the 5' RACE reads through MiXCR, listing each CDR3 protein once. The sample lists about 970,000 distinct CDR3 sequences, roughly 51% occurring once. Sequenced material: blood. The receptors here all came from a woman aged 55-75 years in good health.

The V call is TRBV7-3, the J call TRBJ1-1; D possibly corresponds to TRBD1 (6 bases). CDR1 SGHTA and CDR2 FQGTGA come from the germline V gene. The CDR3 runs 15 residues. With 2 bases removed from V and 5 bases from J, the gap between germline ends came to 15 bases. This chain's CDR3 is CASSLDASGDTEAFF. In nucleotides, the CDR3 is TGTGCCAGCAGCTTAGATGCCTCAGGGGATACTGAAGCTTTCTTT. The full variable domain, rest sourced from reference TRBV7-3 and TRBJ1-1, is GAGVSQTPSNKVTEKGKYVELRCDPISGHTALYWYRQSLGQGPEFLIYFQGTGAADDSGLPNDRFFAVRPEGSVSTLKIQRTERGDSAVYLCASSLDASGDTEAFFGQGTRLTVV.

The chain links TRBV7-2 to TRBJ2-3, with 8 nucleotides matching TRBD2. Losses at the gene ends were 3 bases for V and 9 bases for J; bases not matched to a gene: 5. There are 13 residues in the CDR3. CDR1 SGHTA and CDR2 FQGNSA come from the germline V gene. The CDR3 region is CASSLDSGKTQYF. Written as DNA, the CDR3 is TGTGCCAGCAGCTTGGATAGCGGGAAGACGCAGTATTTT. Full variable domain (rest looked up from reference TRBV7-2 and TRBJ2-3): GAGVSQSPSNKVTEKGKDVELRCDPISGHTALYWYRQSLGQGLEFLIYFQGNSAPDKSGLPSDRFSAERTGGSVSTLTIQRTQQEDSAVYLCASSLDSGKTQYFGPGTRLTVL.

V is TRBV28 and J is TRBJ2-1; 15 bases map to TRBD2. The CDR3 has 19 residues. After removal of 6 bases from V and 1 base from J, the junction contained 10 bases not matched to a gene. Germline CDR1 is MDHEN and CDR2 is SYDVKM. The CDR3 nucleotides read TGTGCCAGCAGACAGCCTAGGACTAGCGGGAGGGCATCCTACAATGAGCAGTTCTTC. This encodes CASRQPRTSGRASYNEQFF.

This clonotype was seen once. This rearrangement joins TRBV30 to TRBJ1-2; perhaps TRBD1 as D (5 bases). This CDR3 is 15 amino acids long. The V end was cut by 1 base, the J end by 4 bases, with 16 bases between. Germline CDR1 is GTSNPN and CDR2 is SVGIG (reference sequence). The CDR3 is CAWSGEGTGFYGYTF. The CDR3 coding sequence is TGTGCCTGGAGTGGAGAGGGAACAGGATTCTATGGCTACACCTTC.

A few counts support this clonotype. J is TRBJ2-1 and V is TRBV20-1, with D tentatively TRBD1 or TRBD2 (5 bases each). Germline V lookup: CDR1 DFQATT, CDR2 SNEGSKA (reference sequence). CDR3 length equals 14 residues. Trimming took 3 bases from V and 4 from J, leaving 13 bases between them. CDR3 sequence (DNA): TGCAGTGCTAGGTTATGGGGGAGATACAATGAGCAGTTCTTC. Protein product: CSARLWGRYNEQFF.

The chain combines TRBV4-1 with TRBJ2-1; no reliable D call. Looked up from germline, CDR1 is MGHRA and CDR2 is YSYEKL. This CDR3 region has 17 residues. V lost 4 bases and J lost 10, with 26 bases in between. This chain's CDR3 is CASSRSIRFTNDVEQFF. The CDR3 bases are TGCGCCAGCAGCCGGTCCATACGGTTTACCAATGATGTGGAGCAGTTCTTC.

The sample holds a few counts of this clonotype. This chain joins TRBV15 and TRBJ2-7, with 12 bases identical to TRBD2. This CDR3 region has 21 residues. Per the germline V gene, CDR1 is LNHNV and CDR2 is YYDKDF (reference sequence). J gave up 6 bases and V 0 bases, and 21 bases lay outside the gene matches. CDR3 protein: CATSRDLPHSLLAGGPTEQYF. CDR3 DNA: TGTGCCACCAGCAGAGATCTGCCACACAGCTTGCTAGCGGGAGGGCCTACCGAGCAGTACTTC.

J is TRBJ2-7 and V is TRBV12-3 or TRBV12-4, with 8 bases matching TRBD2. The CDR3 consists of 15 residues. Trimming took 3 bases from V and 4 from J; bases not matched to a gene: 8. The CDR3 DNA sequence: TGTGCCAGCAGTTTTGGAGCGGGAGTGCAATACGAGCAGTACTTC. It encodes CASSFGAGVQYEQYF.

The V call is TRBV7-9, the J call TRBJ1-2; TRBD1 matches at 7 bases. V lost 2 bases and J lost 6; bases outside the gene matches: 6. CDR3 length: 14 residues. The germline CDR1 and CDR2 sequences are SEHNR and FQNEAQ (reference sequence). The CDR3 loop reads CASSLSDRADGYTF. CDR3 DNA: TGTGCCAGCAGCTTATCCGACAGGGCGGATGGCTACACCTTC.

This chain uses TRBV7-9 with TRBJ2-1; 7 bases agree with TRBD1. V was clipped by 5 bases and J by 9 bases; unmatched bases: 10. This CDR3 is built from 14 residues. In germline, CDR1 is SEHNR, CDR2 FQNEAQ (reference sequence). The CDR3 DNA is TGTGCCAGCAGCCAAGAGACAGGGTCAAGTGAGCAGTTCTTC. Residues: CASSQETGSSEQFF.

This chain uses TRBV18 with TRBJ1-5; 7 bases are shared with TRBD1. J lost 2 bases, V lost 2 bases, and 3 bases had no gene match. Looked up from germline, CDR1 is KGHSH and CDR2 is LQKENI. This CDR3 has 15 amino acids. CDR3 nucleotide sequence: TGTGCCAGCTCACCATCGCAGGGGGGCAATCAGCCCCAGCATTTT. It translates to CASSPSQGGNQPQHF.